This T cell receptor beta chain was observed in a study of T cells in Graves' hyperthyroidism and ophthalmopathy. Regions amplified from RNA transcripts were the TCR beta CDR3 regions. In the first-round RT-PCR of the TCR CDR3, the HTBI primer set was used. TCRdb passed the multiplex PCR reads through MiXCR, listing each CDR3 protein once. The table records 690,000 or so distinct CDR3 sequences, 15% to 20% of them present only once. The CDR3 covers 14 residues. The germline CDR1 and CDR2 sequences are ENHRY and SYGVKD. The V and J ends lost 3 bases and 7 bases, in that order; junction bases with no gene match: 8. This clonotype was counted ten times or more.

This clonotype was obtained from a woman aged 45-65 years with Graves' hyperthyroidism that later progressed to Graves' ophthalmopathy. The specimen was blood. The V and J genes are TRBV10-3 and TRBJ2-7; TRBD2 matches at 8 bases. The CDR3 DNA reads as TGTGCCATCAGTGAAAACCAGCGGGGGCGAGAGCAGTACTTC. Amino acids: CAISENQRGREQYF.